This is a list of T cell receptor beta chains from one sample in a study of T-cell memory formation after mild COVID-19. TCRdb reprocessed the 5' RACE reads via MiXCR and lists one record per CDR3 protein. The data show 90,000 to 120,000 distinct CDR3 sequences, 18% seen once. Sequencing was performed on PBMCs or a T cell subset sorted from them (not recorded which). Source of these receptors: a man between 18 and 29 years old who had mild COVID-19 (a few samples of this study predate the infection). Cell type and time point are not known. CDR3s include the opening cysteine and the closing phenylalanine or tryptophan.

j_gene | v_gene | CDR3aa
TRBJ1-2 | TRBV28 | CASSSPGKGYTF
TRBJ1-2 | TRBV20-1 | CSARTGKGVLGYTF
TRBJ2-1 | TRBV18 | CASSSTADEQFF
TRBJ2-7 | TRBV5-1 | CASSFWDYRSSQYF
TRBJ2-1 | TRBV12-3/TRBV12-4 | CASGIAGGNEQFF
TRBJ1-6 | TRBV7-2 | CASSNPPGYNSPLHF
TRBJ1-5 | TRBV7-4 | CASSFREYSNQPQHF
TRBJ2-2 | TRBV9 | CASSVAPDRGHTGELFF
TRBJ1-5 | TRBV12-3/TRBV12-4 | CASSPTRGRVGNQPQHF
TRBJ2-7 | TRBV20-1 | CSARDFAGFYEQYF
TRBJ1-6 | TRBV6-5 | CASNFRGGSPLHF
TRBJ1-5 | TRBV12-3/TRBV12-4 | CASSSIEVSGDYIQPQHF
TRBJ2-1 | TRBV5-4 | CATEQGARNNEQFF
TRBJ1-2 | TRBV5-1 | CASSLGPRANYGYTF
TRBJ1-1 | TRBV12-3/TRBV12-4 | CASTLLRETEAFF
TRBJ1-2 | TRBV9 | CASSQAVGDRYTF
TRBJ2-5 | TRBV5-4 | CASSRRQAGGETQYF
TRBJ1-4 | TRBV5-1 | CASSLDSGNEKLFF
TRBJ2-3 | TRBV5-8 | CASSLVGQGLGDTQYF
TRBJ2-6 | TRBV7-2 | CASTTPGANVLTF
TRBJ2-5 | TRBV6-5 | CASSYSGRGETQYF
TRBJ2-4 | TRBV28 | CASSLRGLTKNIQYF